This entry lists 5 T cell receptor beta chains sequenced from one sample in a study of control samples from healthy donors and cancer patients. Data came from immunoSEQ multiplex PCR; TCRdb stores just in-frame clones and leaves some out. Among some 120,000 clones, roughly nine tenths were seen once, and the ten largest hold 1.5% to 2%. The sequencing input was blood. Receptor source: a man younger than 35 in good health.

The chain employs TRBV4-3 and TRBJ2-7, with 9 bases aligning to TRBD1. The V segment lost 4 bases and the J segment 4 bases; nucleotides outside the gene matches: 2. Germline V gene sequence: CDR1 LGHNA, CDR2 YSLEER. The CDR3 contains 13 residues. The CDR3 spells CASSRGQGYEQYF. The CDR3, as DNA: TGCGCCAGCAGCCGGGGACAGGGTTACGAGCAGTACTTC.

The chain joins TRBV9 to TRBJ1-6; perhaps TRBD1 as D (5 bases). Per germline, CDR1 SGDLS and CDR2 YYNGEE. Trimming cost V 5 bases and J 5 bases, with 11 bases left between them. This CDR3 spans 14 amino acids. CDR3 sequence reads: CASRLGTDNSPLHF. The CDR3 DNA reads TGTGCCAGCAGACTTGGGACGGATAATTCACCCCTCCACTTT.

This chain connects TRBV9 to TRBJ2-3; a possible D gene is TRBD2 (6 bases). The CDR3 consists of 16 residues. Per germline, CDR1 SGDLS and CDR2 YYNGEE. Trimming stripped 2 bases from V and 0 bases from J, with 13 bases between. CDR3 loop: CASSVEGLESTDTQYF. The CDR3, as DNA: TGTGCCAGCAGCGTCGAGGGACTCGAGAGCACAGATACGCAGTATTTT.

The V gene is TRBV4-2, the J gene TRBJ1-4; 8 bases map to TRBD1. Germline lookup yields CDR1 LGHNA and CDR2 YNFKEQ. The ends lost 4 bases at V and 4 bases at J; junction bases unmatched: 8. The CDR3 consists of 16 residues. For the CDR3, the DNA is TGTGCCAGCAGCCTCGGACAGGGTCTAGATAATGAAAAACTGTTTTTT. Encoded protein: CASSLGQGLDNEKLFF.

The chain combines TRBV5-1 with TRBJ1-2; maybe TRBD1 (6 bases). V gave up 4 bases and J gave up 4 bases, with 20 bases separating them. This CDR3 has 16 residues. The germline CDR1 and CDR2 sequences are SGHRS and YFSETQ. CDR3 sequence reads: CASSPRPGDYPYGYTF. CDR3 bases: TGCGCCAGCAGCCCCCGGCCAGGGGATTACCCCTATGGCTACACCTTC.